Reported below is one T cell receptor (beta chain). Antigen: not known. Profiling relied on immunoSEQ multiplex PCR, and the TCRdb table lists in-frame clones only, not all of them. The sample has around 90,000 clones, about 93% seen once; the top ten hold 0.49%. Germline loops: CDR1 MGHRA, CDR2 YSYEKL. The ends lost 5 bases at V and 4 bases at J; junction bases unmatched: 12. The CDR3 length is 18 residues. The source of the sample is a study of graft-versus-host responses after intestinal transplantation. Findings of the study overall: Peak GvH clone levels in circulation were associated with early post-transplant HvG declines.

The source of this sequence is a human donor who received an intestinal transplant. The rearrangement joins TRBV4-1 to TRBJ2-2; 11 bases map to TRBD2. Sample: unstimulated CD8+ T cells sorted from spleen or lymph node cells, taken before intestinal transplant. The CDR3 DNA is TGCGCCAGCAGCAGGGGGTCGGGGACTAGCGGCTTCACCGGGGAGCTGTTTTTT. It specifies CASSRGSGTSGFTGELFF.